This T cell receptor (beta chain) was found in a study of cytomegalovirus exposure and HLA in healthy donors. Primers for the PCR totalled 60 Vbeta and 13 Jbeta. Data came from immunoSEQ multiplex PCR; TCRdb stores just in-frame clones and leaves some out. This sample yields 160,000 or so clones, of which roughly 79% are seen a single time; 4.9% belongs to the top ten. This CDR3 has 15 amino acids. Trimming pared 0 bases from V and 2 bases from J, leaving 7 bases between. The germline gives CDR1 SGHVS, CDR2 FQNEAQ. The gene calls are TRBV7-8 and TRBJ1-4, with D tentatively TRBD1 (5 bases). Sequencing used PBMCs. The receptor comes from a woman aged 18-29 years in good health and CMV-seropositive. The CDR3 spells CASSLATATNEKLFF. CDR3 DNA sequence: TGTGCCAGCAGCTTAGCGACAGCGACTAATGAAAAACTGTTTTTT.